This T cell receptor beta chain was sequenced in a study of shared clonotypes between healthy human individuals. Study information: Plates per donor: three CD4 naive, three CD4 memory, two CD8 naive, one CD8 memory.

Study findings and constraints: With a handful of donors compared, 4.5% to 6.5% of naive CD4 clonotypes were shared. An effect of sequencing depth on clonotype sharing among donors was expected. Despite large depth, sorted-subset datasets appeared incompletely sequenced.

As concerns this clone: Its target is unknown.

There are 16 residues in the CDR3. V gave up 7 bases and J gave up 4 bases; unmatched junction bases: 11. Looked up from germline, CDR1 is LNHNV and CDR2 is YYDKDF (reference sequence). TCRdb keeps only in-frame clones here, not all; method: immunoSEQ multiplex PCR. The sample carries roughly 1.5 million clones, 98% recorded once. The chain has TRBV15 and TRBJ2-1; 9 bases map to TRBD2. The TCR was taken from a man in his thirties or forties in good health. Material for sequencing was naive CD4+ T cells sorted from blood. Subset reported: CD45RA+ positively selected. The CDR3 sequence: CATTSTSGNYYNEQFF. Written as DNA, the CDR3 is TGTGCCACCACCTCGACTAGCGGTAACTATTACAATGAGCAGTTCTTC.